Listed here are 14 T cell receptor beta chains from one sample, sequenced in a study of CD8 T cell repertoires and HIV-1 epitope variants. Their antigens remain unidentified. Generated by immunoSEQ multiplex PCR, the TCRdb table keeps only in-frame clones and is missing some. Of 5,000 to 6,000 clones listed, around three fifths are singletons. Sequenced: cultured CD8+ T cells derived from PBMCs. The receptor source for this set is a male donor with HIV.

The CDR3, as DNA: TGTGCCAGCAGCCATGGAGACAGGGTCGTGGGTCAGCCCCAGCATTTT. It encodes CASSHGDRVVGQPQHF. This rearrangement joins TRBV11-2 to TRBJ1-5; 7 nucleotides line up with TRBD1. CDR3 length: 16 residues. Germline assignment: CDR1 SGHAT and CDR2 FQNNGV. The V segment lost 5 bases and the J segment 6 bases; nucleotides outside the gene matches: 13.

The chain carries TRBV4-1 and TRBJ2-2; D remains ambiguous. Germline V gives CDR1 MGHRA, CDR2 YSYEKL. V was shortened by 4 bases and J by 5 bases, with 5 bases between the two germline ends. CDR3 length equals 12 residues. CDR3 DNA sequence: TGCGCCAGCAGCCCCCCAACCGGGGAGCTGTTTTTT. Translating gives CASSPPTGELFF.

The CDR3 DNA sequence: TGTGCCAGCTGCGCGTGGTCTGGGGCCAACGTCCTGACTTTC. Translated: CASCAWSGANVLTF. V gene TRBV7-2 combines with J gene TRBJ2-6; no clear D gene. The CDR3 is 14 amino acids. V was trimmed by 8 bases and J by 1 base, leaving 9 bases between them. Looked up from germline, CDR1 is SGHTA and CDR2 is FQGNSA. The variable domain in full, with the rest retrieved from reference TRBV7-2 and TRBJ2-6, is GAGVSQSPSNKVTEKGKDVELRCDPISGHTALYWYRQSLGQGLEFLIYFQGNSAPDKSGLPSDRFSAERTGGSVSTLTIQRTQQEDSAVYLCASCAWSGANVLTFGAGSRLTVL.

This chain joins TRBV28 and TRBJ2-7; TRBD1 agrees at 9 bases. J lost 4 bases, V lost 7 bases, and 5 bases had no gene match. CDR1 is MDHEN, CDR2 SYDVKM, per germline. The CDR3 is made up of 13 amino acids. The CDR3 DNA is TGTGCCAGCATCGGGACAGGGAATTACGAGCAGTACTTC. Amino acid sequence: CASIGTGNYEQYF.

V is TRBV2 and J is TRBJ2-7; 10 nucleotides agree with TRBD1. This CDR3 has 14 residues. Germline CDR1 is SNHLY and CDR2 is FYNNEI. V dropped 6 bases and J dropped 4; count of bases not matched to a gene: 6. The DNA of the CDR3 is TGTGCCAGCAGGGACCGGGACAGGGGTTACGAGCAGTACTTC. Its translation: CASRDRDRGYEQYF.

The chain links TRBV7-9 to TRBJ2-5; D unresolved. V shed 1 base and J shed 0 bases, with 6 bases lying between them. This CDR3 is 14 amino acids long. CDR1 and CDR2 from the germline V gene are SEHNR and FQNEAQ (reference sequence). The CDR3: CASSLDRYQETQYF. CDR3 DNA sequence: TGTGCCAGCAGCTTAGATCGTTACCAAGAGACCCAGTACTTC.

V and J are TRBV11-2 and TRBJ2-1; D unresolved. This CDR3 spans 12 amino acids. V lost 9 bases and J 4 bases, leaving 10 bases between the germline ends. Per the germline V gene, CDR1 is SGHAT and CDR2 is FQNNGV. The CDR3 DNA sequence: TGTGCCAGTTCGGACGCTTACAATGAGCAGTTCTTC. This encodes CASSDAYNEQFF.

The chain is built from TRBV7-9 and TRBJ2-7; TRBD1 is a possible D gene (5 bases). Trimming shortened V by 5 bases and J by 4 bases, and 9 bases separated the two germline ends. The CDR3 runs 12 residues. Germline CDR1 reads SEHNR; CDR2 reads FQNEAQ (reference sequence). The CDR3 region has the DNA TGTGCCAGCAGCCCAGGGAAATACGAGCAGTACTTC. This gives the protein CASSPGKYEQYF.

The CDR3 nucleotides read TGTGCCAGCAGCTTCCTACAGGGCCCCGGTGAGCCCCAGCATTTT. It encodes CASSFLQGPGEPQHF. The chain combines TRBV5-6 with TRBJ1-5, with a possible D match to TRBD1 (6 bases). Deletions cut 2 bases from V and 8 bases from J, with 17 bases between. The CDR3 runs to 15 residues. CDR1 and CDR2 from the germline V gene are SGHDT and YYEEEE.

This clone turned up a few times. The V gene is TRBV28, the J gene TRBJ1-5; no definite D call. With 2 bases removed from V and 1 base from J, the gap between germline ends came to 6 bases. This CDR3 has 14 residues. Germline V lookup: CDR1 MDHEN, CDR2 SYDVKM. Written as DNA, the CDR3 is TGTGCCAGCAGTTTACCGGACAGCAATCAGCCCCAGCATTTT. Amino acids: CASSLPDSNQPQHF.

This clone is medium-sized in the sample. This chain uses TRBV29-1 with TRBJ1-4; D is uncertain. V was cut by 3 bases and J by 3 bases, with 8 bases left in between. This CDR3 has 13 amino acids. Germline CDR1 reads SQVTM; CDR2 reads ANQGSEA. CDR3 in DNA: TGCAGCGTTGAGGGAGACTCTAATGAAAAACTGTTTTTT. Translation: CSVEGDSNEKLFF.

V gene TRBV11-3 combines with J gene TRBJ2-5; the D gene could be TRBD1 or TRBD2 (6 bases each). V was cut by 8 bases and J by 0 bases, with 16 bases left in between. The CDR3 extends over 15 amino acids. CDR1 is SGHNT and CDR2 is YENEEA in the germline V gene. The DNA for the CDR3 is TGTGCCAGCTCCCAAGGGGGGAGCTACCAAGAGACCCAGTACTTC. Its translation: CASSQGGSYQETQYF.

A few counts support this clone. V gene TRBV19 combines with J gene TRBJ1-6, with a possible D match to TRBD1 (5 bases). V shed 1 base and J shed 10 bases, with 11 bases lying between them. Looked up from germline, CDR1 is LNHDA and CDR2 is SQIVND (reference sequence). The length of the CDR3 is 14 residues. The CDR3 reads CASSIVEGDSPLHF. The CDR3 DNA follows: TGTGCCAGTAGTATAGTGGAAGGGGACTCACCCCTCCACTTT.

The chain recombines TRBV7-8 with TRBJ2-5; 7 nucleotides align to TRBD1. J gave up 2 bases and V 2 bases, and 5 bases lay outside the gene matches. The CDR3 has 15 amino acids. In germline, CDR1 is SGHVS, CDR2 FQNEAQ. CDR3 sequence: CASSLQDRSQETQYF. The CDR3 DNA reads TGTGCCAGCAGCTTACAGGACAGGTCACAAGAGACCCAGTACTTC.